The 14 T cell receptor beta chains given below trace back to one sample, sequenced in a study of cytomegalovirus exposure and HLA in healthy donors (dated by TCRdb to the late 2010s). Libraries were prepared through the immunoSEQ multiplex PCR assay. For the multiplex PCR, a mixture combining 60 forward primers for TCR Vbeta segments and 13 reverse primers for TCR Jbeta segments was used. Held by TCRdb, this immuneACCESS table contains in-frame sequences only and omits some clones. Under half of the omission traces to an unresolved V gene where checked; the cause of the rest is unknown. The sample includes roughly 120,000 clones, with 77% observed a single time. Around 5.8% of the sample comes from the top ten. Sequences were obtained from PBMCs. The receptors were sampled from a man between 18 and 29 years old in good health and CMV-seropositive.

The chain has TRBV29-1 and TRBJ2-7; possible D gene TRBD1, 7 bases. V dropped 7 bases and J dropped 5 bases, with 21 bases sitting between them. From germline, CDR1 is SQVTM and CDR2 ANQGSEA. This CDR3 region has 14 residues. CDR3 nucleotide sequence: TGCAGCGCCTCCGGCAGGGGGGATATGCACGAGCAGTACTTC. Amino acid sequence: CSASGRGDMHEQYF.

This chain links TRBV28 with TRBJ2-2; possible D gene TRBD2, 5 bases. With 4 bases removed from V and 4 bases from J, the gap between germline ends came to 7 bases. Germline CDR1 is MDHEN and CDR2 is SYDVKM. CDR3 length: 13 residues. The CDR3 sequence is CASSSRGTGELFF. In nucleotides, the CDR3 is TGTGCCAGCAGTTCCCGGGGCACCGGGGAGCTGTTTTTT.

This chain joins TRBV30 and TRBJ2-1; TRBD2 agrees at 8 bases. Trimming took 0 bases from V and 8 from J; bases not matched to a gene: 3. The CDR3 runs to 13 residues. Germline assignment: CDR1 GTSNPN and CDR2 SVGIG (reference sequence). In DNA, the CDR3 is TGTGCCTGGAGTGTCGGGGGGGCCGATGAGCAGTTCTTC. It translates to CAWSVGGADEQFF.

CDR3 sequence: CASSRHDRGTEAFF. In DNA form, the CDR3 reads TGTGCCAGCAGCCGACACGACAGGGGCACTGAAGCTTTCTTT. V gene TRBV28 combines with J gene TRBJ1-1; TRBD1 matches at 8 bases. Losses at the gene ends were 6 bases for V and 4 bases for J; bases not matched to a gene: 7. CDR3 size: 14 residues. CDR1 is MDHEN, CDR2 SYDVKM, per germline.

This sequence joins TRBV27 and TRBJ2-1; 7 bases are shared with TRBD2. With 6 bases clipped from V and 0 bases from J, the junction kept 5 bases outside the gene matches. The CDR3 has 15 amino acids. Germline CDR1 MNHEY, CDR2 SMNVEV (reference sequence). CDR3 residues: CASSLGGSSYNEQFF. The CDR3 DNA is TGTGCCAGCAGCCTGGGGGGGAGCTCCTACAATGAGCAGTTCTTC.

This clone was detected only a few times. The V call is TRBV5-6, the J call TRBJ1-2, with D possibly being TRBD1 (5 bases). Germline V gene data show CDR1 as SGHDT and CDR2 as YYEEEE. Trimming shortened V by 4 bases and J by 4 bases, and 14 bases separated the two germline ends. This CDR3 contains 14 residues. As DNA, the CDR3 is TGTGCCAGCAGCATCAGACAGATAGTCTATGGCTACACCTTC. It encodes CASSIRQIVYGYTF.

The rearrangement links TRBV10-2 to TRBJ1-1; D is uncertain. V lost 6 bases and J 1 base, leaving 9 bases between the germline ends. Germline values: CDR1 WSHSY, CDR2 SAAADI. The CDR3 has 13 amino acids. This CDR3 is CASREGANTEAFF. The DNA of the CDR3 is TGCGCCAGCAGGGAGGGAGCGAACACTGAAGCTTTCTTT.

The chain links TRBV28 to TRBJ1-5; perhaps TRBD1 as D (6 bases). V shed 2 bases and J shed 3 bases, with 14 bases lying between them. CDR1 and CDR2 (germline): MDHEN, SYDVKM. This CDR3 contains 16 residues. For the CDR3, the DNA is TGTGCCAGCAGTTTAGGGCGAGGACAGCTCAATCAGCCCCAGCATTTT. It yields the protein CASSLGRGQLNQPQHF.

This chain connects TRBV4-1 to TRBJ1-6; 10 bases align to TRBD1. The CDR3 runs to 16 residues. Germline CDR1 and CDR2: MGHRA and YSYEKL. After removal of 5 bases from V and 7 bases from J, the junction contained 8 bases not matched to a gene. CDR3 DNA sequence: TGCGCCAGCAGCGTCAGACAGGGGGCGAAAAATTCACCCCTCCACTTT. Amino acids: CASSVRQGAKNSPLHF.

The chain links TRBV6-6 to TRBJ1-5, with 8 bases matching TRBD1. The germline V gene encodes CDR1 MNHNY and CDR2 SVGAGI (reference sequence). This CDR3 spans 15 amino acids. The trim removed 6 bases at V and 2 bases at J, leaving 6 bases unmatched. The CDR3 nucleotides read TGTGCCAGCAGCTCCGGACAGGGTGGCAATCAGCCCCAGCATTTT. This codes for CASSSGQGGNQPQHF.

V and J are TRBV2 and TRBJ2-4, with a tentative D call TRBD1 (6 bases). V dropped 1 base and J dropped 12 bases, with 16 bases sitting between them. The CDR3 covers 14 residues. Germline V CDR1 and CDR2: SNHLY, FYNNEI. The chain's CDR3 is CASSEDRDGDSQYF. CDR3 nucleotide sequence: TGTGCCAGCAGTGAAGACAGGGATGGCGACAGTCAGTACTTC.

V and J are TRBV6-5 and TRBJ2-4; TRBD1 agrees at 8 bases. The CDR3 covers 15 residues. V was clipped by 5 bases and J by 8 bases; unmatched bases: 11. Germline CDR1 is MNHEY and CDR2 is SVGAGI. CDR3 nucleotides: TGTGCCAGCAGTACCCAGGGGGCGCTTACGGACATTCAGTACTTC. This encodes CASSTQGALTDIQYF.

Details on this clone: The junction departs from germline at one end; a sequencing error may be responsible. In DNA, the CDR3 is TGTGCCAGCAGCTACGGACAGGGGGCTTTCTCTGGGGCCAACGGCCTGACTTTC. It codes for CASSYGQGAFSGANGLTF. The J gene is TRBJ2-6, the V gene TRBV4-2, with 11 bases fitting TRBD1. This CDR3 spans 18 amino acids. From germline, CDR1 is LGHNA and CDR2 YNFKEQ.

This chain connects TRBV7-9 to TRBJ2-3; 11 bases align to TRBD2. The V gene end was trimmed by 5 bases and the J gene end by 6 bases; junction bases not matched to a gene: 4. Germline assignment: CDR1 SEHNR and CDR2 FQNEAQ (reference sequence). The CDR3 sequence is 14 residues long. CDR3 residues: CASSRTSGLDTQYF. The DNA of the CDR3 is TGTGCCAGCAGCCGGACTAGCGGGTTGGATACGCAGTATTTT. The whole variable domain, filled in from reference TRBV7-9 and TRBJ2-3, reads DTGVSQNPRHKITKRGQNVTFRCDPISEHNRLYWYRQTLGQGPEFLTYFQNEAQLEKSRLLSDRFSAERPKGSFSTLEIQRTEQGDSAMYLCASSRTSGLDTQYFGPGTRLTVL.